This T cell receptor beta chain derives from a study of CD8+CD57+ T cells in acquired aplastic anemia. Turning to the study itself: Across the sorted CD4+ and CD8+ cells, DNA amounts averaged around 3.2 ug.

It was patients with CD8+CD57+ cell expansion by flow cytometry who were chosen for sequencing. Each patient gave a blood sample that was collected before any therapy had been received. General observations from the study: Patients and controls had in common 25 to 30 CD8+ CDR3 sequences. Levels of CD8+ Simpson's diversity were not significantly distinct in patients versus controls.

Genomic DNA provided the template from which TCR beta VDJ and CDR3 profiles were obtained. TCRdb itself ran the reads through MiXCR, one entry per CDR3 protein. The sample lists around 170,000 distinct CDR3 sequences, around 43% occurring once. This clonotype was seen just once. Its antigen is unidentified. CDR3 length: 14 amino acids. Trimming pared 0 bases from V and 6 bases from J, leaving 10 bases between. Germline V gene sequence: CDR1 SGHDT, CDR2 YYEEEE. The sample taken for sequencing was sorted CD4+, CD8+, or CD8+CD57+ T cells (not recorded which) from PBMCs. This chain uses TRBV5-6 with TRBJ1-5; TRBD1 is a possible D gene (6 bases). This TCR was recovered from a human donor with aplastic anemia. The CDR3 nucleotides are TGTGCCAGCAGCTTGGCACAGGGAAGTCAGCCCCAGCATTTT. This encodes CASSLAQGSQPQHF. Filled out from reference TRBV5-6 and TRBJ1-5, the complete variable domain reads DAGVTQSPTHLIKTRGQQVTLRCSPKSGHDTVSWYQQALGQGPQFIFQYYEEEERQRGNFPDRFSGHQFPNYSSELNVNALLLGDSALYLCASSLAQGSQPQHFGDGTRLSIL.